Detailed here is one T cell receptor beta chain. This CDR3 is built from 16 residues. These data belong to a study of blood T cell repertoires in COVID-19. Across the study: Material from acute and convalescent COVID-19 was sourced from the United States, Italy and Spain. T cells, B-cell-depleted T cells, or PBMCs supplied cDNA or gDNA.

As handled by the study authors: For nucleated cells, counts were estimated from reference gene primer amplification. TCRdb keeps only in-frame clones here, not all; method: immunoSEQ multiplex PCR. That table supplies the V and J calls and clone size; D and trimming were determined from the DNA. The repertoire holds fewer than 60,000 clones, with approximately 90% as singletons. The sample consisted of peripheral blood. The receptor's source is a human donor with acute or convalescent COVID-19. The donor label of this sample is uncertain. V and J are TRBV21-1 and TRBJ2-7; the DNA was not used to check the table's D call, TRBD1. TRBV21-1 is a documented pseudogene. The CDR3 reads CASSKHRIPSTYEQYV. In nucleotides, the CDR3 is TGTGCCAGCAGCAAACACAGGATTCCATCGACCTACGAGCAGTACGTC.